One T cell receptor beta chain is described in this entry. Its antigen remains undetermined. No qualities accompany the bases; no much larger clone lies one base away. TCRdb records Illumina HiSeq 1500 as the sequencer. The public reads were run again by TCRdb, first through fastp at Q25 and then through MiXCR, and only productive beta chains were kept. Rows with one shared CDR3 protein collapse into an entry with the most common genes and DNA. A total of 200,000 or so distinct CDR3 sequences appear in this sample, about 40% of them only once. Jointly, the top ten make up 55% to 60% of the sample. This record belongs to a study of T cell repertoires in cytomegalovirus infection (dated by TCRdb to about 2019). In the study overall: Peptide stimulations targeted recently identified HLA-C-restricted CMV epitopes, whose presentation resists viral immunomodulation, together with well-studied HLA-B-restricted epitopes. The HLA type of each donor mattered for the analysis, because public TCR beta signatures pointed to carriage of CMV infection along with the matching HLA type.

This specimen's treatment or condition label, interpreted: in vitro stimulation with specific CMV peptide epitopes to enrich CMV-specific T cells. Study-wide findings and limitations: Carriers of CMV infection plus the relevant HLA type were discriminated by the cumulative frequency of public TCR beta family members in the study cohort and in an independent roughly 380-donor cohort. The ex vivo response was dominated by HLA-C-restricted CMV-specific TCR beta clonotypes, and the single most frequent clonotype in two of eight donors was supplied by these HLA-C-restricted clonotypes.

From its cysteine to its phenylalanine, the CDR3 spans 14 amino acids. Of all the DNA, just the CDR3 is kept, 42 bases in frame from base 1. CDR1 LNHDA and CDR2 SQIVND were looked up in the germline V gene (reference sequence). V loses 6 bases, J loses 2 bases, and the germline ends lie 14 bases apart. Recombination joined TRBV19 with TRBJ2-7; a tentative D match to TRBD1 spans 6 bases. The origin of this receptor is a human donor in good health (CMV status not recorded). Some clones in this sample may be carry-over from other donors' samples. The source was CD8+ T cells from cultured PBMCs, collected from culture after CMV antigen stimulation. The bases are TGTGCCAGTAGGATCGAGGGGGAAGCCTACGAGCAGTACTTC. It translates as CASRIEGEAYEQYF.